This T cell receptor beta chain was sequenced for a study of OX40 agonist ivuxolimab in advanced cancers. Study-level points and caveats: The specificity for antigen of the expanded peripheral T cells was not determined.

The method was immunoSEQ multiplex PCR; TCRdb's version includes in-frame clones alone and lacks a portion of them. In the table there are about 41,000 clones, approximately 89% of which are singletons. Trimming removed 3 bases from V and 1 base from J, with 16 bases in between. Germline V gene lookup returns CDR1 LGHNA and CDR2 YSLEER. The CDR3 length is 16 residues. As concerns this clone: Its target is unknown.

Peripheral blood came from all dose cohorts at three timepoints. This TCR derives from an adult with an advanced solid tumor such as melanoma, head and neck, liver or kidney cancer. This sequence joins TRBV4-3 and TRBJ2-7, with D possibly being TRBD1 or TRBD2 (5 bases each). Sequenced here: CD4+ or CD8+ T cells sorted from blood, sampled in a trial of the OX40 agonist ivuxolimab. CDR3: CASSQNSLGASYEQYF. CDR3 bases: TGCGCCAGCAGCCAGAACTCACTAGGGGCGTCCTACGAGCAGTACTTC.